This T cell receptor beta chain was sequenced during a study of blood T cell repertoires in COVID-19 (TCRdb year 2020). In terms of the full investigation: Samples covering the acute and convalescent phases of COVID-19 were provided by collaborators in the United States, Italy and Spain. The repertoires were released in a freely available public database meant as a resource for research on the immune response to SARS-CoV-2. The prospective study material was composed of cDNA or gDNA derived from T cells, B-cell-depleted T cells, or PBMCs. Subjects who had been exposed to COVID-19, were actively infected with it, or had recovered from it provided the deeply sampled blood TCRbeta repertoires that made up the dataset. The samples were drawn from the first 160 participants of the ongoing ImmuneRACE study and from roughly 1,300 subjects provided by 6 global collaborators. HLA class I and class II types, where available, came from metadata supplied by the sample provider rather than from assay-based typing. Nearly every sample came with metadata listing a de-identified subject ID, COVID-19 status, age in years and sex. Broad study findings and their caveats: The quantity of clinical and demographic metadata differed by source and by participant and was supplied without curation.

TCRbeta CDR3 regions were amplified from genomic DNA using the immunoSEQ Assay, a bias-controlled multiplex PCR. For the original study's pipeline: Within the assay, amplification of reference gene primers was used to estimate how many nucleated cells each sample contained. Sequence reads were collapsed and filtered to measure the absolute abundance of every unique TCRbeta CDR3 rearrangement. For each sample, productive Simpson clonality was calculated as the square root of Simpson's diversity index over productive rearrangements. TCRdb carries this immuneACCESS record with in-frame sequences only. Its versions omit some clonotypes, under half of them owing to an unresolved V gene in the studies checked, with the rest unexplained. From that table come the V and J calls and clone size; the DNA was used to work out D and trimming. The table for this sample lists around 400,000 clones; around 86% of them were counted only once. The ten largest clonotypes hold roughly 5.1% of the sample.

CDR1 and CDR2 are read off the germline V gene (reference sequence) as MNHEY and SMNVEV. Trimming leaves V shorter by 3 bases and J shorter by 5 bases, with the junction holding 6 bases beyond the gene matches. Including the terminal cysteine and phenylalanine, the CDR3 comprises 17 residues. The DNA shown is the 51-base CDR3, in frame from base 1. Enrolling through a virtual design, the prospective study's participants ranged in age from about 18 to 100 years and lived across some 22 United States geographic areas. To assign participants to cohorts, the prospective study relied on clinical history that participants themselves reported in a screening survey and a study questionnaire. Recovered participants in ImmuneRACE Cohort 3 were defined by two consecutive negative NP/OP PCR tests, clearance by a healthcare professional, or resolution of symptoms. In the prospective study, mobile phlebotomists collected whole blood, serum and a nasopharyngeal or oropharyngeal swab from each participant. Prospective study participants could optionally give additional blood draws and questionnaires over an approximately 2-month period. Before DNA extraction, blood samples from the prospective study were shipped at room temperature or frozen.

As for this clone: Its binding antigen is unknown. One base away there is no much larger clone; base qualities are not given.

The rearranged chain carries TRBV27 and TRBJ2-5; the central 16 bases match TRBD2. Sequencing was performed on PBMCs or T cells enriched from blood (not recorded which). The sequence was obtained from a woman between 45 and 60 years old who had recovered from COVID-19. In nucleotide form, the sequence is TGTGCCAGCAGTTTTGGGACTAGCGGGGGGGCTCGGGAGACCCAGTACTTC. The translation is CASSFGTSGGARETQYF.